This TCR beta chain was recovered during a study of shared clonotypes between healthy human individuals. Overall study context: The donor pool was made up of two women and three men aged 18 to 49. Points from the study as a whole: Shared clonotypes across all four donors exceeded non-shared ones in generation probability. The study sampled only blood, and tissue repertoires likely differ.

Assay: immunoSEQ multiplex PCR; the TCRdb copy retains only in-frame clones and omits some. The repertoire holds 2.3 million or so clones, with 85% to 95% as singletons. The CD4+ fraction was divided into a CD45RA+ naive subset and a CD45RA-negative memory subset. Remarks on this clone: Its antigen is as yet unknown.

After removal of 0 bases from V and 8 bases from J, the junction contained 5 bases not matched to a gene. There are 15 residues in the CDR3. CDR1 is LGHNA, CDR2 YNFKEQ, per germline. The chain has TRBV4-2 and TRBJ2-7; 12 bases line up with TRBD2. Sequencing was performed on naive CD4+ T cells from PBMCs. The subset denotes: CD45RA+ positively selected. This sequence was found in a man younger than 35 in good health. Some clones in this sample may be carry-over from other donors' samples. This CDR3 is CASSQDHGLAGKQYF. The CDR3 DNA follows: TGTGCCAGCAGCCAAGACCACGGACTAGCGGGAAAGCAGTACTTC.